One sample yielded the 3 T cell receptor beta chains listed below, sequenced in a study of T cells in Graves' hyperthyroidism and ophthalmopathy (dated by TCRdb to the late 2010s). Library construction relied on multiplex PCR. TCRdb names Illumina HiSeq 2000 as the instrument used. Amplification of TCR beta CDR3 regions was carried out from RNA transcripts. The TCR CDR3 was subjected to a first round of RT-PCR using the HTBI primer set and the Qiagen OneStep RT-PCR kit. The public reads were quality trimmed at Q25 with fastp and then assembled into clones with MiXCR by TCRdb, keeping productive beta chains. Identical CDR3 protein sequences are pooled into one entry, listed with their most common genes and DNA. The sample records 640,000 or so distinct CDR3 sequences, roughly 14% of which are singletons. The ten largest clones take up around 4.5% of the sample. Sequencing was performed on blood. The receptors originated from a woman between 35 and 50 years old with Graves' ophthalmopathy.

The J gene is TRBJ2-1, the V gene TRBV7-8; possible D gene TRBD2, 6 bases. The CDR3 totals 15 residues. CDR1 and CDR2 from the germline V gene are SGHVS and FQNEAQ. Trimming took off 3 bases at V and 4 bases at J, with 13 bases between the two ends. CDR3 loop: CASSFGASAYNEQFF. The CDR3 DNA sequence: TGTGCCAGCAGCTTTGGGGCTAGCGCATACAATGAGCAGTTCTTC.

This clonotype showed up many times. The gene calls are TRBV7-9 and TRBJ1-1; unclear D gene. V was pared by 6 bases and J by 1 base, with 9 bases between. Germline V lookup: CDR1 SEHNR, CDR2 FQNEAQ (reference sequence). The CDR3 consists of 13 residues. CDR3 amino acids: CASSFTANTEAFF. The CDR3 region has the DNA TGTGCCAGCAGTTTTACAGCGAACACTGAAGCTTTCTTT. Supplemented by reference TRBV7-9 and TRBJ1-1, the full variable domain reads DTGVSQNPRHKITKRGQNVTFRCDPISEHNRLYWYRQTLGQGPEFLTYFQNEAQLEKSRLLSDRFSAERPKGSFSTLEIQRTEQGDSAMYLCASSFTANTEAFFGQGTRLTVV.

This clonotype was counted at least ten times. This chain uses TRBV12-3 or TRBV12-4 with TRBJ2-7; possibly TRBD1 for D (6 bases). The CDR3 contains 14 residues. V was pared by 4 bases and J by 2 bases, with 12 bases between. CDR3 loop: CASSSYRDPYEQYF. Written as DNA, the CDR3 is TGTGCCAGCAGTTCTTACAGGGACCCCTACGAGCAGTACTTC.